This TCR beta chain comes out of a study of Graves' ophthalmopathy and Graves' hyperthyroidism. Trimming cost V 8 bases and J 7 bases; bases outside gene matches: 14. The CDR3 covers 15 residues. Germline lookup yields CDR1 SEHNR and CDR2 FQNEAQ (reference sequence). As to this clonotype: The target antigen is unknown.

Study-level results: Most expanded thyroid clonotypes above 0.001 frequency also appeared in blood.

Transcripts of RNA were the source for amplifying TCR beta CDR3 regions. Investigators did first-round RT-PCR with HTBI primers, then second-round multiplex PCR. TCRdb ran MiXCR on the multiplex PCR reads and lists one entry per CDR3 protein. The sample carries a few hundred thousand distinct CDR3 sequences, just under 40% recorded once. The sequence came from an adult man with Graves' hyperthyroidism. What was sequenced was peripheral blood or thyroid tissue (not recorded which). The V call is TRBV7-9, the J call TRBJ1-2; 9 nucleotides line up with TRBD1. The CDR3 reads CASGRKDRGWVGYTF. Written as DNA, the CDR3 is TGTGCCAGCGGGAGAAAGGACAGGGGTTGGGTTGGCTACACCTTC.